Given below is one T cell receptor beta chain in context. Its specificity is not known. TCRdb's copy holds only in-frame clones and misses some; the assay was immunoSEQ multiplex PCR. The repertoire holds about 120,000 clones, with 65% to 90% as singletons. CDR3 size: 14 residues. V lost 3 bases and J 8 bases, leaving 14 bases between the germline ends. Germline CDR1 LNHNV, CDR2 YYDKDF (reference sequence). The sample belongs to a study of T cell responses to AZD1222 COVID-19 vaccine. Study observations and caveats: Spike as a whole was targeted by vaccine-associated CD4 TCRs, dominant at 160-218 and 743-854. Clonal diversity may have been underestimated in mostly white British donors.

The chain uses TRBV15 and TRBJ2-1, with D unclear. The specimen comprised peripheral blood, sampled on day 0 of AZD1222 vaccination. This clonotype was sampled from an adult in good health. The CDR3 loop reads CATSSSLRVDEQFF. The CDR3 DNA reads TGTGCCACCAGCAGCTCCCTAAGAGTGGATGAGCAGTTCTTC.